This TCR beta chain is drawn from a study of blood T cell repertoires in COVID-19. The trim removed 3 bases at V and 3 bases at J, leaving 9 bases unmatched. The CDR3 has 16 residues. Germline V lookup: CDR1 SGDLS, CDR2 YYNGEE. This clone has only one observation. Per the authors' pipeline: Amplification of reference gene primers was used by the study to estimate nucleated cell counts. Only in-frame clones appear in the TCRdb table, and some are missing; sequencing was by immunoSEQ multiplex PCR. That table supplies the V and J calls and clone size; D and trimming were determined from the DNA. The sample lists about 150,000 clones, 83% occurring once.

The V call is TRBV9, the J call TRBJ2-7; TRBD1 matches at 10 bases. Sequenced input: peripheral blood. This clonotype was sampled from a woman aged 60-75 years with COVID-19, enrolled during active disease. CDR3 protein: CASSAKTGGLGYEQYF. The CDR3 coding sequence is TGTGCCAGCAGCGCAAAGACAGGGGGCCTAGGCTACGAGCAGTACTTC.